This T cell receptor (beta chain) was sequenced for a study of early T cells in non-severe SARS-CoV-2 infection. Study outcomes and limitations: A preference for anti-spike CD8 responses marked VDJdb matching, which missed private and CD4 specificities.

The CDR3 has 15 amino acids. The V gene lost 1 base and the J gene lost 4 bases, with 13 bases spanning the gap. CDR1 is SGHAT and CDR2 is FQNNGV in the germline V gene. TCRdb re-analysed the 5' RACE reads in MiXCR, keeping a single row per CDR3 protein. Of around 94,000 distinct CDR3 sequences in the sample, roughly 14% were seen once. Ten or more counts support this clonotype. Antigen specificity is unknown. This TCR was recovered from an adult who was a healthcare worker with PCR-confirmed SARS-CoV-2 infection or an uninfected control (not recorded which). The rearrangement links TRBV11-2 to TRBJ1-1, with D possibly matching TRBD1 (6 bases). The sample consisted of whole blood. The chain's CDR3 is CASSLGAGVGTEAFF. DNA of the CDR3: TGTGCCAGCAGCTTAGGGGCAGGGGTGGGCACTGAAGCTTTCTTT.